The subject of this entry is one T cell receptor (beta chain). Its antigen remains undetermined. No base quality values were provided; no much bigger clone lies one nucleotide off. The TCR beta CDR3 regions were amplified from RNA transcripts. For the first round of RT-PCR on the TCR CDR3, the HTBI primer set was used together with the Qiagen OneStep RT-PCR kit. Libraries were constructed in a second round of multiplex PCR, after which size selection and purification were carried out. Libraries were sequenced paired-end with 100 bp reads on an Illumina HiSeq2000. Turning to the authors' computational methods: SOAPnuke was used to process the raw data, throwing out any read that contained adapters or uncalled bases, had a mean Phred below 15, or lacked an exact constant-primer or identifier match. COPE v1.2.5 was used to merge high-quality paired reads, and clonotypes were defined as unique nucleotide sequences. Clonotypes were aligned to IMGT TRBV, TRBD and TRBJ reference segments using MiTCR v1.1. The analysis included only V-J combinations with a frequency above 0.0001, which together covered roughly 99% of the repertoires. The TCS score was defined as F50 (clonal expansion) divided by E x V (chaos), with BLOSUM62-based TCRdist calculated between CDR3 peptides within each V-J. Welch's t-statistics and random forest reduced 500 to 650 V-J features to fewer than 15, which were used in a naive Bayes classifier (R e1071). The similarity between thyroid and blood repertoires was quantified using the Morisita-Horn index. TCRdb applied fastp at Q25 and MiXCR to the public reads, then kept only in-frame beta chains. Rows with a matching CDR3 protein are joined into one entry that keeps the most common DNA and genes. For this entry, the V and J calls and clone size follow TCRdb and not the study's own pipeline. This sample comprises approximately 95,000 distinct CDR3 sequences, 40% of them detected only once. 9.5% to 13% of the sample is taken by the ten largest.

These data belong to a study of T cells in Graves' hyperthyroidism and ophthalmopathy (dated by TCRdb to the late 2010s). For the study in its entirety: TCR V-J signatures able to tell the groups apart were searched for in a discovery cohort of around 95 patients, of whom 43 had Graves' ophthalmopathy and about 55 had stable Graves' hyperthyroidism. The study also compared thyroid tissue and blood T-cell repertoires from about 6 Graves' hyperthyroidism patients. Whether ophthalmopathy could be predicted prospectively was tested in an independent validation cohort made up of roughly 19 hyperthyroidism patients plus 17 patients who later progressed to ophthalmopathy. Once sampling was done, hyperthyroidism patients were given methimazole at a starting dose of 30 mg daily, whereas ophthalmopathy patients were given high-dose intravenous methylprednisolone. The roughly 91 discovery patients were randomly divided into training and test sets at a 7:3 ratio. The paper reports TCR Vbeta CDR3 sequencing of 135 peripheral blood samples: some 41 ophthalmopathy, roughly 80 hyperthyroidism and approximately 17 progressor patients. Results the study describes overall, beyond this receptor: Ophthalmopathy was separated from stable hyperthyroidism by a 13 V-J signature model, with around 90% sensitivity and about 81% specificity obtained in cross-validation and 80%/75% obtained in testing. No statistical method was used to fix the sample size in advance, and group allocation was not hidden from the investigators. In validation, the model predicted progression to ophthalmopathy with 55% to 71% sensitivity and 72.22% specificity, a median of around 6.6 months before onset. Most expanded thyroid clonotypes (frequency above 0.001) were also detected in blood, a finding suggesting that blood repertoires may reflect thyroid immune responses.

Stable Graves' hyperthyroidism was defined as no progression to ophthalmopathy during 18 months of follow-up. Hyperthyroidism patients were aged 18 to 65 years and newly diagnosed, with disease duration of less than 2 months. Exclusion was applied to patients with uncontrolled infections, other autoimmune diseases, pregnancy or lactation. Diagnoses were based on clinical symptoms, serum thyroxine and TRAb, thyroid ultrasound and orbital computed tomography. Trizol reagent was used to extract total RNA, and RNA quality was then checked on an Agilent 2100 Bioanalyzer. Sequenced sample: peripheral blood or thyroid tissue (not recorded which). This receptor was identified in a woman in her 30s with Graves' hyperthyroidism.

Read as DNA, the sequence is TGTGCCAGCAGCTTAGTCGTGCGGACAGGGGGGGCGTACGAGCAGTACTTC. The encoded protein is CASSLVVRTGGAYEQYF. The rearranged segments are TRBV9 and TRBJ2-7; the junction holds 10 bases that match TRBD1. The junction shows trimming of 4 bases on V and 4 bases on J, and the gene matches do not reach 14 bases of it. CDR3 length: 17 amino acids, cysteine to phenylalanine. Of all the DNA, just the CDR3 is kept, 51 bases in frame from base 1. From the germline V gene, CDR1 is SGDLS and CDR2 is YYNGEE.